The clone carrying this T cell receptor beta chain was observed a handful of times. Its target is not known. The data were obtained in a study of beta chain features in type 1 diabetes. The isolated RNA, all of it, was reverse transcribed, so expressed TCRB transcripts were what got sequenced. Assay: immunoSEQ multiplex PCR; the TCRdb copy retains only in-frame clones and omits some. The sample includes 300,000 to 400,000 clones, about 13% of them seen just once. Study-wide results and limits: Moderately but significantly shorter TCRB CDR3s were found in Type 1 diabetes patients in all four CD4+ subsets. The question of HLA type influencing TCRB rearrangement was one that remained unresolved here.

CDR3 length: 15 amino acids. The V gene lost 2 bases and the J gene lost 0 bases, with 11 bases spanning the gap. Looked up from germline, CDR1 is MNHEY and CDR2 is SVGAGI. The specimen was naive CD4+ T cells from blood. V is TRBV6-5 and J is TRBJ2-7; the D gene is possibly TRBD1 (6 bases). The origin of this receptor is a woman aged 18-29 years with type 1 diabetes. CDR3 in amino acids: CASSYDGTFSYEQYV. CDR3 sequence (DNA): TGTGCCAGCAGTTACGACGGGACATTCTCCTACGAGCAGTACGTC.